This entry features one T cell receptor (beta chain) sequence. What it binds is unknown. The data were obtained in a study of TIL therapy for anti-PD-1-resistant metastatic lung cancer. Looking at the study overall: Progressing patients received lymphodepletion, expanded TIL infusion and IL-2. Study-wide results and caveats: Infused TIL clonotypes partially replaced the baseline blood repertoire, then decayed over months. Patients were highly selected, enriched for treatment-naive, never-smoker and oncogene-addicted cases.

The germline gives CDR1 SGHAT, CDR2 FQNNGV. The length of the CDR3 is 15 residues. V dropped 2 bases and J dropped 2 bases, with 13 bases sitting between them. The time point denotes: pre-treatment sample, taken before nivolumab and TIL therapy. Stage 4 NSCLC adults joined between late 2017 and January 2020. Sequencing used immunoSEQ v3. Profiling relied on immunoSEQ multiplex PCR, and the TCRdb table lists in-frame clones only, not all of them. Of about 59,000 clones in the sample, around 70% were seen once. The sample in question was blood, obtained at baseline. This chain connects TRBV11-2 to TRBJ2-7; TRBD2 is a possible D gene (5 bases). This receptor was obtained from a person between 25 and 80 years old with non-small cell lung cancer. The CDR3: CASSLLRGNPYEQYF. CDR3 in DNA: TGTGCCAGCAGCTTATTACGGGGTAACCCCTACGAGCAGTACTTC.